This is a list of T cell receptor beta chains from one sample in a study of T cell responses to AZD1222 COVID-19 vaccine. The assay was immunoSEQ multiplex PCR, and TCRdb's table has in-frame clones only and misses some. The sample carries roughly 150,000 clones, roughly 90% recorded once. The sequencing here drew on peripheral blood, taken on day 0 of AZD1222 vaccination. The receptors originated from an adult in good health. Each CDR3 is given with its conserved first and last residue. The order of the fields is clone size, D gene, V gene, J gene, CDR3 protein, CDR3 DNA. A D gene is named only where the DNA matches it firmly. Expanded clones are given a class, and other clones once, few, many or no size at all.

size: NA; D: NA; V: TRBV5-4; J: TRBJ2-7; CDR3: CASSLDTGGEQYF; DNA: TGTGCCAGCAGCTTGGATACGGGCGGGGAGCAGTACTTC
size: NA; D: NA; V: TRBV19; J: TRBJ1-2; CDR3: CASSMLSNYGYTF; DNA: TGTGCCAGTAGTATGTTATCCAACTATGGCTACACCTTC
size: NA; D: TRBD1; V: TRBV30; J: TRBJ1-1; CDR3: CAWSLDRTGTNTEAFF; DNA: TGTGCCTGGAGTCTAGATCGGACAGGCACGAACACTGAAGCTTTCTTT
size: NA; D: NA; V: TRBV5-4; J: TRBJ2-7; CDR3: CASSATSTHSYEQYF; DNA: TGTGCCAGCAGCGCGACTAGTACCCATTCCTACGAGCAGTACTTC
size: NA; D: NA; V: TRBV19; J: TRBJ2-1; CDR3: CASTPGGQSYNEQFF; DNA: TGTGCCAGTACCCCCGGAGGGCAATCCTACAATGAGCAGTTCTTC
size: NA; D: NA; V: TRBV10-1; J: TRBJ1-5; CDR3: CASSERKVTGHTRGCNQPQHF; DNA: TGCGCCAGCAGTGAGCGAAAAGTAACAGGGCATACTCGCGGTTGTAATCAGCCCCAGCATTTT
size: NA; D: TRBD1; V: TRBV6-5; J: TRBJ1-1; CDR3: CASSDRGYMNTEAFF; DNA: TGTGCCAGCTCCGACAGGGGATACATGAACACTGAAGCTTTCTTT
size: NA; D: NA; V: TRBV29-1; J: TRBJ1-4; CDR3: CSVTGRTNEKLFF; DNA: TGCAGCGTTACCGGGAGGACTAATGAAAAACTGTTTTTT
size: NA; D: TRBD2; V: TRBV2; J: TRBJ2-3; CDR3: CASKLRGGHDTQYF; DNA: TGTGCCAGCAAACTGCGGGGGGGCCACGATACGCAGTATTTT
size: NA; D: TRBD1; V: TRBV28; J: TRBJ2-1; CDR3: CASSGARGGGFYNEQFF; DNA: TGTGCCAGCAGTGGAGCCAGAGGGGGCGGATTTTACAATGAGCAGTTCTTC
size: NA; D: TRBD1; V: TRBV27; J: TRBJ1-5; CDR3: CASSLGTGLNQPQHF; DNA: TGTGCCAGCAGTTTAGGGACAGGACTCAATCAGCCCCAGCATTTT
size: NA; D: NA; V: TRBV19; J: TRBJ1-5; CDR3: CASSTRGDGQPQHF; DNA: TGTGCCAGTAGTACGCGGGGGGACGGGCAGCCCCAGCATTTT
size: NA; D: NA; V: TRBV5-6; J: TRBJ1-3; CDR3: CASSLDRVRSGNTIYF; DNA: TGTGCCAGCAGCTTGGACCGGGTGCGCTCTGGAAACACCATATATTTT
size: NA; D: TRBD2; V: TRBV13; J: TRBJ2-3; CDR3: CASSLAGGPTDTQYF; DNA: TGTGCCAGCAGCTTAGCGGGAGGGCCCACAGATACGCAGTATTTT
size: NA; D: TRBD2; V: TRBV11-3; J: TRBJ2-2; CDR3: CASSPRTSGIGGELFF; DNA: TGTGCCAGCAGTCCCCGGACTAGCGGGATAGGCGGGGAGCTGTTTTTT
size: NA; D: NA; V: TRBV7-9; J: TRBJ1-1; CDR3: CASSRGGNTEAFF; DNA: TGTGCCAGCAGCCGCGGTGGGAACACTGAAGCTTTCTTT
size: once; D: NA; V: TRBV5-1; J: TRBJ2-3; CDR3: CASSLEVSTDTQYF; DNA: TGCGCCAGCAGCTTGGAAGTGAGCACAGATACGCAGTATTTT
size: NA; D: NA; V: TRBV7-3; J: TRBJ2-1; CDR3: CASSLRAGLHEQFF; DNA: TGTGCCAGCAGCTTAAGGGCAGGGTTGCATGAGCAGTTCTTC
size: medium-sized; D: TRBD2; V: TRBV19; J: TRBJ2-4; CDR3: CASSHGGGLIQYF; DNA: TGTGCCAGTAGCCACGGGGGGGGCCTCATTCAGTACTTC
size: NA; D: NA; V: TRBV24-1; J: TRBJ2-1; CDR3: CATSDLAVQAQFF; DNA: TGTGCCACCAGTGACTTAGCGGTCCAGGCCCAGTTCTTC
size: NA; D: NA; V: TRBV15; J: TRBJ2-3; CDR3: CATSRDLVDTQYF; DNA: TGTGCCACCAGCAGAGATCTGGTAGATACGCAGTATTTT
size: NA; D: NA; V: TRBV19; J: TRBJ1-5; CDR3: CASSILKTDYSNQPQHF; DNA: TGTGCCAGTAGTATCCTTAAGACGGACTATAGCAATCAGCCCCAGCATTTT
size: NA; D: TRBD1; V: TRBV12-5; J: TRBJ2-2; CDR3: CASGLVLGQGNPGELFF; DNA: TGTGCTAGTGGTTTGGTACTCGGACAGGGGAATCCCGGGGAGCTGTTTTTT
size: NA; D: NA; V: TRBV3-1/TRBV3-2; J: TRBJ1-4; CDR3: CASSQVSNSNEKLFF; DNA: TGTGCCAGCAGCCAAGTTTCTAACTCTAATGAAAAACTGTTTTTT